Each of the 21 T cell receptor beta chains below was sequenced from the same sample in a study of blood T cell repertoires in COVID-19. Sequencing was performed with immunoSEQ multiplex PCR; in TCRdb, only in-frame clones are kept and a portion is missing. The repertoire includes 48,000 or so clones, less than 95% of them detected once, and 2.5% to 3.5% sits in the top ten. The source material was peripheral blood. These receptor sequences come from a human donor in a cohort sampled during active COVID-19.

V and J are TRBV15 and TRBJ2-1, with 12 bases lining up with TRBD1. The length of the CDR3 is 16 residues. V was pared by 0 bases and J by 8 bases, with 5 bases of the junction left unmatched. CDR1 and CDR2 from the germline V gene are LNHNV and YYDKDF (reference sequence). This CDR3 reads CATSRDIGTGGYEQFF. CDR3 DNA: TGTGCCACCAGCAGAGATATAGGGACAGGGGGCTATGAGCAGTTCTTC. Full variable domain (missing parts from reference TRBV15 and TRBJ2-1): DAMVIQNPRYQVTQFGKPVTLSCSQTLNHNVMYWYQQKSSQAPKLLFHYYDKDFNNEADTPDNFQSRRPNTSFCFLDIRSPGLGDTAMYLCATSRDIGTGGYEQFFGPGTRLTVL.

The chain has TRBV19 and TRBJ2-6; possible D gene TRBD2, 6 bases. The germline V gene has CDR1 LNHDA and CDR2 SQIVND (reference sequence). The CDR3 is 22 amino acids. Between the trimmed V and J ends, which lost 5 bases and 0 bases, there was a span of 29 bases. This CDR3 is CASSFPRETMLGLTSGANVLTF. CDR3 DNA: TGTGCCAGTAGTTTCCCCCGGGAGACGATGTTGGGCCTAACCTCTGGGGCCAACGTCCTGACTTTC. The full variable domain, its missing parts supplied by reference TRBV19 and TRBJ2-6, is DGGITQSPKYLFRKEGQNVTLSCEQNLNHDAMYWYRQDPGQGLRLIYYSQIVNDFQKGDIAEGYSVSREKKESFPLTVTSAQKNPTAFYLCASSFPRETMLGLTSGANVLTFGAGSRLTVL.

The chain combines TRBV19 with TRBJ2-7; 9 positions match TRBD1. The CDR3 is 13 residues long. The V segment lost 5 bases and the J segment 5 bases; nucleotides outside the gene matches: 4. Germline CDR1 reads LNHDA; CDR2 reads SQIVND (reference sequence). The CDR3 coding sequence is TGTGCCAGTAGTTGGGACAGGGTCAACGAGCAGTACTTC. Translating gives CASSWDRVNEQYF.

The chain couples TRBV5-6 to TRBJ1-1; D not certain. Looked up from germline, CDR1 is SGHDT and CDR2 is YYEEEE. The CDR3 extends over 13 amino acids. V lost 4 bases and J lost 6, with 13 bases in between. CDR3 nucleotides: TGTGCCAGCAGCGGGCGTGGTTGGGCTGAAGCTTTCTTT. Translating gives CASSGRGWAEAFF.

This clone was seen a few times. The genes are TRBV7-3 and TRBJ1-1; weak D call: TRBD1 (6 bases). Looked up from germline, CDR1 is SGHTA and CDR2 is FQGTGA. V was trimmed by 4 bases and J by 11 bases, leaving 17 bases between them. This CDR3 contains 13 residues. The CDR3 nucleotides are TGTGCCAGCAGCTCAACCCTGGACAGTTTGGCTTTCTTT. This codes for CASSSTLDSLAFF.

The rearrangement links TRBV3-1 (or the pseudogene TRBV3-2) to TRBJ1-1; 9 bases align to TRBD1. With 5 bases clipped from V and 4 bases from J, the junction kept 2 bases outside the gene matches. The CDR3 is made up of 13 amino acids. Germline loops: CDR1 LGHDT, CDR2 YNNKEL (reference sequence). CDR3 nucleotide sequence: TGTGCCAGCAGCACGACAGGGGGCACTGAAGCTTTCTTT. Its protein product is CASSTTGGTEAFF.

This clone was detected only once. The V gene is TRBV19, the J gene TRBJ1-3; a weak D match, TRBD1 (6 bases). V was cut by 6 bases and J by 3 bases, with 12 bases left in between. Germline V gene lookup returns CDR1 LNHDA and CDR2 SQIVND (reference sequence). The CDR3 contains 14 residues. CDR3 amino acids: CASRSQGLGNTIYF. DNA of the CDR3: TGTGCCAGTAGATCTCAGGGGCTTGGAAACACCATATATTTT.

The V call is TRBV7-9, the J call TRBJ2-3; a possible D gene is TRBD1 (5 bases). V shed 0 bases and J shed 0 bases, with 10 bases lying between them. The CDR3 covers 16 residues. Germline CDR1 is SEHNR and CDR2 is FQNEAQ (reference sequence). CDR3: CASSLAGQISTDTQYF. CDR3 sequence (DNA): TGTGCCAGCAGCTTAGCGGGGCAGATCAGCACAGATACGCAGTATTTT.

This chain connects TRBV19 to TRBJ2-7, with TRBD1 as a possible D gene (6 bases). Germline V gene lookup returns CDR1 LNHDA and CDR2 SQIVND (reference sequence). V dropped 7 bases and J dropped 7 bases, with 20 bases sitting between them. The CDR3 sequence is 14 residues long. The CDR3 DNA follows: TGTGCCAGTACCCCAGAAACAGGGCCGGGGGAGCAGTACTTC. Encoded protein: CASTPETGPGEQYF.

This sequence joins TRBV5-6 and TRBJ1-6; possibly TRBD1 for D (5 bases). Trimming left V 3 bases short and J 7 bases short, with 14 bases between. The CDR3 totals 15 residues. In germline, CDR1 is SGHDT, CDR2 YYEEEE. The CDR3 here is CASSSRDSGNSPLHF. CDR3 nucleotide sequence: TGTGCCAGCAGCTCCCGGGACTCTGGGAATTCACCCCTCCACTTT.

This clone was picked up one time. The rearrangement joins TRBV5-6 to TRBJ1-1; a weak D match, TRBD1 (6 bases). Germline CDR1 and CDR2: SGHDT and YYEEEE. This CDR3 spans 16 amino acids. Deletions cut 3 bases from V and 0 bases from J, with 15 bases between. The CDR3 bases are TGTGCCAGCAGCTCGTTGAGGGGGGGTGTGAACACTGAAGCTTTCTTT. Amino acids: CASSSLRGGVNTEAFF.

The V and J genes are TRBV5-1 and TRBJ1-6; 7 bases agree with TRBD1. CDR3 size: 16 residues. With V trimmed by 2 bases and J by 0 bases, 2 bases remained unmatched. CDR1 and CDR2 (germline): SGHRS, YFSETQ. The CDR3 region has the DNA TGCGCCAGCAGCTTACAGGGGAGCTCCTATAATTCACCCCTCCACTTT. Its translation is CASSLQGSSYNSPLHF.

This chain links TRBV5-1 with TRBJ2-2; D is unclear. This CDR3 region has 14 residues. Germline V gives CDR1 SGHRS, CDR2 YFSETQ. Trimming shortened V by 3 bases and J by 5 bases, and 11 bases separated the two germline ends. CDR3 loop: CASSSERTTGELFF. As DNA, the CDR3 is TGCGCCAGCAGCTCCGAGCGAACAACCGGGGAGCTGTTTTTT.

The V and J genes are TRBV2 and TRBJ2-7, with a possible D match to TRBD1 (5 bases). CDR3 length: 12 residues. The V gene's germline CDR1 is SNHLY and CDR2 FYNNEI. Trimming removed 6 bases from V and 5 bases from J, with 11 bases in between. As DNA, the CDR3 is TGTGCCAGCAGCGGTCAGGGCCACGAGCAGTACTTC. This codes for CASSGQGHEQYF.

This chain uses TRBV28 with TRBJ2-2; 9 bases are shared with TRBD1. Germline lookup yields CDR1 MDHEN and CDR2 SYDVKM. The CDR3 consists of 15 residues. V was pared by 1 base and J by 6 bases, with 3 bases of the junction left unmatched. The CDR3, as DNA: TGTGCCAGCAGTTTATCGTGGACAGGGGCCGGGGAGCTGTTTTTT. It encodes CASSLSWTGAGELFF.

The J gene is TRBJ1-6, the V gene TRBV6-1, with TRBD1 identical over 7 bases. This CDR3 is built from 17 residues. Trimming at V came to 4 bases and at J to 10 bases, leaving 16 bases not matched to a gene. CDR1 and CDR2 (germline): MNHNS, SASEGT. In DNA, the CDR3 is TGTGCCAGCAGTGTTGGACCTGGGTGGGACAGAAAATCACCCCTCCACTTT. Its translation is CASSVGPGWDRKSPLHF.

The V and J genes are TRBV27 and TRBJ1-1; 7 positions agree with TRBD1. Germline V gene data show CDR1 as MNHEY and CDR2 as SMNVEV (reference sequence). V shed 6 bases, J shed 0 bases, and the junction held 7 bases outside the gene matches. The CDR3 covers 15 residues. The CDR3 region is CASRTTGQMNTEAFF. The CDR3 nucleotides are TGTGCCAGCAGGACTACGGGACAGATGAACACTGAAGCTTTCTTT.

This chain connects TRBV6-6 to TRBJ1-1; 8 bases line up with TRBD1. The CDR3 contains 15 residues. Germline CDR1 and CDR2: MNHNY and SVGAGI (reference sequence). J gave up 4 bases and V 0 bases, and 4 bases lay outside the gene matches. The CDR3: CASSYSATGATEAFF. The CDR3 nucleotides are TGTGCCAGCAGTTACTCGGCGACAGGGGCCACTGAAGCTTTCTTT.

The chain employs TRBV19 and TRBJ2-3, with 8 bases that match TRBD1. The germline CDR1 and CDR2 sequences are LNHDA and SQIVND (reference sequence). This CDR3 contains 15 residues. V was pared by 8 bases and J by 1 base, with 8 bases of the junction left unmatched. CDR3 DNA sequence: TGTGCCAGTCGACAGGGGAGGTTGGGCACAGATACGCAGTATTTT. Amino acids: CASRQGRLGTDTQYF. Supplemented by reference TRBV19 and TRBJ2-3, the full variable domain reads DGGITQSPKYLFRKEGQNVTLSCEQNLNHDAMYWYRQDPGQGLRLIYYSQIVNDFQKGDIAEGYSVSREKKESFPLTVTSAQKNPTAFYLCASRQGRLGTDTQYFGPGTRLTVL.

The chain combines TRBV19 with TRBJ2-7; 7 nucleotides match TRBD1. Germline trimming cut 6 bases from V and 3 bases from J; bases unmatched to any gene: 11. This CDR3 contains 15 residues. Germline V gene lookup returns CDR1 LNHDA and CDR2 SQIVND (reference sequence). The CDR3 protein is CASSKNRDSYYEQYF. In DNA form, the CDR3 reads TGTGCCAGTAGCAAAAATCGGGACAGCTACTACGAGCAGTACTTC.

The J gene is TRBJ2-1, the V gene TRBV5-1, with no clear D. The V gene lost 4 bases and the J gene lost 3 bases, with 5 bases spanning the gap. CDR1 SGHRS and CDR2 YFSETQ come from the germline V gene. This CDR3 has 12 residues. The CDR3 DNA follows: TGCGCCAGCAGCCCCAACTACAATGAGCAGTTCTTC. This gives the protein CASSPNYNEQFF.